This TCR beta chain was retrieved from a study of T cell repertoires in cytomegalovirus infection. Background on the study: Matching HLA type and CMV infection were both indicated by public TCR beta signatures. Study-wide results and limits: In two of eight donors, the top clonotype was HLA-C-restricted CMV-specific. Cumulative public TCR beta family frequency identified CMV carriers with the relevant HLA.

Trimming removed 5 bases from V and 0 bases from J; junction bases left unmatched: 9. The CDR3 has 17 residues. The germline V gene has CDR1 SGHTA and CDR2 FQGNSA. In regard to this clonotype: Its antigen is not known.

TCRdb recomputed calls from the reads with MiXCR, one row per CDR3 protein. Among 570,000 or so distinct CDR3 sequences listed, 35% to 50% were seen once. The source material was cultured PBMCs, sampled from culture after CMV antigen stimulation. V is TRBV7-2 and J is TRBJ1-5, with TRBD1 matching 8 bases. The receptor was derived from a human donor in good health (CMV status not recorded). Some clones in this sample may be carry-over from other donors' samples. CDR3 protein: CASSLRDRIYSNQPQHF. The CDR3, as DNA: TGTGCCAGCAGCCTCCGGGACAGGATATATAGCAATCAGCCCCAGCATTTT.